These 20 T cell receptor beta chains came from one sample sequenced in a study of cytomegalovirus exposure and HLA in healthy donors. PCR used 60 Vbeta primers and 13 Jbeta primers. Assay: immunoSEQ multiplex PCR; the TCRdb copy retains only in-frame clones and omits some. The data show 150,000 or so clones, with 80% to 90% seen just once and 1.5% to 2% held by the top ten. Sequencing used PBMCs. The origin of the receptors is a man between 18 and 29 years old in good health and CMV-seronegative.

The chain recombines TRBV4-3 with TRBJ2-7; 11 nucleotides align to TRBD2. The CDR3 is made up of 17 amino acids. J was trimmed by 1 base and V by 2 bases; bases with no gene match: 7. From germline, CDR1 is LGHNA and CDR2 YSLEER. CDR3 amino acids: CASSQFLAGGLSYEQYF. For the CDR3, the DNA is TGCGCCAGCAGCCAATTTCTAGCGGGAGGTTTGTCCTACGAGCAGTACTTC.

There are a few counts of this clone. V and J are TRBV28 and TRBJ2-7, with TRBD1 matching 9 bases. The CDR3 has 12 amino acids. The J segment lost 13 bases and the V segment lost 5 bases, leaving 9 bases of the junction unmatched. The germline CDR1 and CDR2 sequences are MDHEN and SYDVKM. CDR3 DNA sequence: TGTGCCAGCAGTCTAAACCGGGACAGGGCCTACTTC. Protein sequence: CASSLNRDRAYF. Together with reference TRBV28 and TRBJ2-7, the CDR3 gives the full variable domain: DVKVTQSSRYLVKRTGEKVFLECVQDMDHENMFWYRQDPGLGLRLIYFSYDVKMKEKGDIPEGYSVSREKKERFSLILESASTNQTSMYLCASSLNRDRAYFGPGTRLTVT.

This clone was counted a single time. The V gene is TRBV7-2, the J gene TRBJ1-5; 8 nucleotides line up with TRBD1. Germline V CDR1 and CDR2: SGHTA, FQGNSA. CDR3 length: 15 residues. V lost 1 base and J lost 11; bases outside the gene matches: 10. In DNA, the CDR3 is TGTGCCAGCAGCTTAGGGCGGACAGGGAAAGAAGCCCAGCATTTT. It encodes CASSLGRTGKEAQHF.

The rearrangement joins TRBV5-5 to TRBJ2-7; a weak D match, TRBD2 (5 bases). Trimming removed 4 bases at V and 12 bases at J, with 29 bases between. The CDR3 covers 16 residues. Germline-derived CDR1 and CDR2 are SGHKS and YYEKEE (reference sequence). CDR3 protein: CASSAPDAGGAASGYF. CDR3 in DNA: TGTGCCAGCAGCGCGCCCGACGCCGGAGGCGCGGCTTCAGGGTACTTC. The whole variable domain, filled in from reference TRBV5-5 and TRBJ2-7, reads DAGVTQSPTHLIKTRGQQVTLRCSPISGHKSVSWYQQVLGQGPQFIFQYYEKEERGRGNFPDRFSARQFPNYSSELNVNALLLGDSALYLCASSAPDAGGAASGYFGPGTRLTVT.

The chain uses TRBV7-2 and TRBJ1-1, with a tentative D call TRBD1 (5 bases). V lost 5 bases to trimming and J lost 3 bases, with 16 bases between them. Germline CDR1 reads SGHTA; CDR2 reads FQGNSA. The CDR3 runs 15 residues. The CDR3 is CASSPSTATHTEAFF. CDR3 nucleotides: TGTGCCAGCAGCCCTTCGACAGCGACCCACACTGAAGCTTTCTTT.

The sample holds one count of this clone. CDR3 protein: CAGHRAGGPADTQYF. The CDR3 nucleotides read TGTGCCGGCCACAGGGCGGGGGGGCCGGCAGATACGCAGTATTTT. This chain links TRBV30 with TRBJ2-3; 9 nucleotides agree with TRBD2. Germline lookup yields CDR1 GTSNPN and CDR2 SVGIG (reference sequence). The CDR3 length is 15 residues. The trim removed 8 bases at V and 4 bases at J, leaving 13 bases unmatched.

This chain uses TRBV4-3 with TRBJ1-2; weak D call: TRBD1 (5 bases). This CDR3 has 14 residues. Germline V lookup: CDR1 LGHNA, CDR2 YSLEER. Trimming took off 0 bases at V and 8 bases at J, with 13 bases between the two ends. The CDR3 DNA sequence: TGCGCCAGCAGCCAAGATTGGGGAGGGGTCGGCTACACCTTC. Translated: CASSQDWGGVGYTF.

CDR3 loop: CASRPGTGALVYDSPLHF. The CDR3 bases are TGCGCCAGCAGACCGGGGACAGGGGCTCTGGTTTATGATTCACCCCTCCACTTT. This chain uses TRBV5-1 with TRBJ1-6; the match to TRBD1 covers 10 bases. Germline CDR1 reads SGHRS; CDR2 reads YFSETQ. The CDR3 spans 18 residues. V lost 5 bases and J lost 8; bases outside the gene matches: 16.

The V call is TRBV28, the J call TRBJ2-2; D gene ambiguous. CDR1 MDHEN and CDR2 SYDVKM come from the germline V gene. This CDR3 comprises 11 residues. Trimming stripped 9 bases from V and 1 base from J, with 3 bases between. CDR3 protein: CASQNTGELFF. CDR3 DNA sequence: TGTGCCAGTCAGAACACCGGGGAGCTGTTTTTT.

The chain employs TRBV7-2 and TRBJ2-7; 14 nucleotides match TRBD2. V lost 5 bases and J lost 5; bases outside the gene matches: 8. The CDR3 is made up of 16 amino acids. CDR1 is SGHTA, CDR2 FQGNSA, per germline. The CDR3 region has the DNA TGTGCCAGCAGCCAACCGGGACTAGCGGGAGAACACGAGCAGTACTTC. It encodes CASSQPGLAGEHEQYF.

The genes are TRBV18 and TRBJ2-7; D not certain. This CDR3 is 13 amino acids long. Germline V gene data show CDR1 as KGHSH and CDR2 as LQKENI. V lost 3 bases and J lost 1, with 7 bases in between. CDR3 bases: TGTGCCAGCTCACCTGACAATTCCTACGAGCAGTACTTC. This encodes CASSPDNSYEQYF.

The chain combines TRBV27 with TRBJ2-7; 9 nucleotides align to TRBD1. The CDR3 covers 15 residues. Germline assignment: CDR1 MNHEY and CDR2 SMNVEV (reference sequence). The V and J ends lost 5 bases and 2 bases, in that order; junction bases with no gene match: 7. The CDR3 here is CASSPGTGSTYEQYF. In nucleotides, the CDR3 is TGTGCCAGCAGTCCAGGGACAGGGTCCACCTACGAGCAGTACTTC.

V gene TRBV7-8 combines with J gene TRBJ2-2; no firm D call. V was pared by 5 bases and J by 9 bases, with 13 bases between. Germline V gene lookup returns CDR1 SGHVS and CDR2 FQNEAQ. The CDR3 is made up of 13 amino acids. The DNA for the CDR3 is TGTGCCAGCAGCCTAACAGCTGTCCGGGAGCTGTTTTTT. Its translation: CASSLTAVRELFF.

The chain links TRBV10-3 to TRBJ2-1; perhaps TRBD1 as D (6 bases). The CDR3 has 13 residues. Germline CDR1 reads ENHRY; CDR2 reads SYGVKD. Between the trimmed V and J ends, which lost 6 bases and 11 bases, there was a span of 17 bases. The CDR3 bases are TGTGCCATCAGGTCGGGACCTCAGGGGAAGCAGTTCTTC. Translated: CAIRSGPQGKQFF.

This clone was seen a single time. The rearrangement uses TRBV5-8 and TRBJ2-4, with D tentatively TRBD2 (5 bases). Germline loops: CDR1 SGHTS, CDR2 YDEGEE. This CDR3 contains 12 residues. V lost 3 bases and J 7 bases, leaving 8 bases between the germline ends. The CDR3 loop is CASSSRRNIQYF. CDR3 bases: TGTGCCAGCAGCTCCCGGAGGAACATTCAGTACTTC.

The genes are TRBV7-9 and TRBJ2-1; 7 nucleotides match TRBD2. There are 18 residues in the CDR3. The trim removed 0 bases at V and 5 bases at J, leaving 13 bases unmatched. Germline CDR1 is SEHNR and CDR2 is FQNEAQ (reference sequence). This CDR3 is CASSLATGGQLFNNEQFF. The CDR3 DNA sequence: TGTGCCAGCAGCTTAGCTACGGGGGGTCAGCTATTCAACAATGAGCAGTTCTTC.

This chain joins TRBV15 and TRBJ2-3; 12 positions agree with TRBD2. J was trimmed by 6 bases and V by 1 base; bases with no gene match: 2. The CDR3 is 15 residues long. From germline, CDR1 is LNHNV and CDR2 YYDKDF (reference sequence). CDR3 nucleotides: TGTGCCACCAGCAGAGGGACTAGCGGGACGGATACGCAGTATTTT. Translating it yields CATSRGTSGTDTQYF. Complete variable domain (other parts from reference TRBV15 and TRBJ2-3): DAMVIQNPRYQVTQFGKPVTLSCSQTLNHNVMYWYQQKSSQAPKLLFHYYDKDFNNEADTPDNFQSRRPNTSFCFLDIRSPGLGDTAMYLCATSRGTSGTDTQYFGPGTRLTVL.

The chain employs TRBV2 and TRBJ1-5; 10 bases align to TRBD1. There are 16 residues in the CDR3. Germline loops: CDR1 SNHLY, CDR2 FYNNEI. The trim removed 6 bases at V and 0 bases at J, leaving 5 bases unmatched. The CDR3 here is CASRHGTGDSNQPQHF. The CDR3 DNA sequence: TGTGCCAGCAGACACGGGACAGGGGATAGCAATCAGCCCCAGCATTTT.

V is TRBV7-9 and J is TRBJ1-5; D gene ambiguous. The CDR3 spans 12 residues. Germline V gene lookup returns CDR1 SEHNR and CDR2 FQNEAQ (reference sequence). V lost 3 bases and J lost 5, with 5 bases in between. CDR3 DNA: TGTGCCAGCAGCTTCGGAGATCAGCCCCAGCATTTT. It encodes CASSFGDQPQHF.

V and J are TRBV6-6 and TRBJ2-1; TRBD1 aligns across 8 bases. V lost 3 bases to trimming and J lost 2 bases; unmatched junction nucleotides: 6. The CDR3 loop spans 16 amino acids. CDR1 is MNHNY and CDR2 is SVGAGI in the germline V gene (reference sequence). The CDR3 region has the DNA TGTGCCAGCAGTTATGGAGACAGGGGCACCTACAATGAGCAGTTCTTC. This encodes CASSYGDRGTYNEQFF.